These 28 T cell receptor beta chains were sequenced from one sample in a study of cytomegalovirus exposure and HLA in healthy donors. PCR was performed using 60 Vbeta and 13 Jbeta primers. Libraries were prepared by immunoSEQ multiplex PCR; TCRdb keeps only in-frame clonotypes and omits some of them. Among some 180,000 clones listed, more than 9.5% were seen once. Specimen: PBMCs. The receptor source for this set is a man in his fifties or sixties in good health and CMV-seropositive.

This chain connects TRBV25-1 to TRBJ2-2; D gene ambiguous. This CDR3 comprises 15 residues. Germline CDR1 reads MGHDK; CDR2 reads SYGVNS. The germline V and J ends were trimmed by 3 bases and 6 bases, with 14 bases remaining between them. The CDR3 loop reads CASSDVAGRPGELFF. CDR3 sequence (DNA): TGTGCCAGCAGTGACGTCGCAGGTCGGCCCGGGGAGCTGTTTTTT.

This clone was counted only a few times. The genes are TRBV2 and TRBJ1-2, with D possibly matching TRBD1 (5 bases). Trimming pared 3 bases from V and 3 bases from J, leaving 11 bases between. Germline CDR1 and CDR2: SNHLY and FYNNEI. This CDR3 contains 14 residues. The CDR3 region has the DNA TGTGCCAGCAGTGACTGGGGGGGTGACTATGGCTACACCTTC. Encoded protein: CASSDWGGDYGYTF.

In this sample, this clone turned up a few times. V gene TRBV30 combines with J gene TRBJ2-7, with 7 bases fitting TRBD1. The CDR3 is 13 amino acids. Germline V CDR1 and CDR2: GTSNPN, SVGIG (reference sequence). V gave up 0 bases and J gave up 4 bases; unmatched junction bases: 3. CDR3 coding DNA: TGTGCCTGGAGTGTCGGGACAGTTTACGAGCAGTACTTC. As protein: CAWSVGTVYEQYF.

This chain links TRBV12-5 with TRBJ2-2; D gene uncertain. CDR1 LGHNT and CDR2 FRNRAP come from the germline V gene. CDR3 length: 13 amino acids. Trimming took 2 bases from V and 3 from J, leaving 4 bases between them. The CDR3 spells CASGLKHTGELFF. The DNA of the CDR3 is TGTGCTAGTGGTTTGAAGCACACCGGGGAGCTGTTTTTT.

This clone came up a few times. The J gene is TRBJ1-2, the V gene TRBV9; D may be TRBD1 (5 bases). V lost 0 bases to trimming and J lost 2 bases, with 11 bases between them. Germline assignment: CDR1 SGDLS and CDR2 YYNGEE. This CDR3 spans 15 amino acids. This CDR3 is CASSVAQGGNYGYTF. CDR3 nucleotides: TGTGCCAGCAGCGTAGCTCAGGGTGGAAACTATGGCTACACCTTC.

Only a few counts were recorded for this clone. The gene calls are TRBV9 and TRBJ2-1; TRBD2 is a possible D gene (6 bases). This CDR3 contains 15 residues. The germline CDR1 and CDR2 sequences are SGDLS and YYNGEE. Trimming took 4 bases from V and 9 from J, leaving 20 bases between them. The CDR3 here is CASSTGTPPHIEQFF. CDR3 bases: TGTGCCAGCAGCACCGGGACTCCCCCCCACATTGAGCAGTTCTTC.

The chain carries TRBV18 and TRBJ2-7, with D maybe TRBD1 (5 bases). The CDR3 contains 13 residues. Germline assignment: CDR1 KGHSH and CDR2 LQKENI. Between the trimmed V and J ends, which lost 3 bases and 2 bases, there was a span of 8 bases. The CDR3 DNA sequence: TGTGCCAGCTCACCTACAGGTGCCTACGAGCAGTACGTC. Its protein is CASSPTGAYEQYV.

This chain uses TRBV6-5 with TRBJ1-2; D is uncertain. Germline V gene data show CDR1 as MNHEY and CDR2 as SVGAGI. V lost 8 bases to trimming and J lost 0 bases, with 10 bases between them. This CDR3 is built from 13 residues. The CDR3 reads CASSLGANYGYTF. In DNA, the CDR3 is TGTGCCAGCTCCCTCGGGGCTAACTATGGCTACACCTTC.

In its sample, this clone was seen a few times. Within the sample, other DNA sequences also encode this same CDR3. The J gene is TRBJ1-5, the V gene TRBV27; a possible D gene is TRBD1 (5 bases). From germline, CDR1 is MNHEY and CDR2 SMNVEV (reference sequence). V lost 4 bases, J lost 1 base, and 8 bases lay in between. The CDR3 extends over 14 amino acids. DNA for the CDR3: TGTGCCAGCAGTTATGGGGGGAGCAATCAGCCCCAGCATTTT. This encodes CASSYGGSNQPQHF.

This clone has just a few counts. The V call is TRBV4-3, the J call TRBJ1-2; no definite D call. Germline values: CDR1 LGHNA, CDR2 YSLEER. V gave up 0 bases and J gave up 8 bases, with 13 bases separating them. The CDR3 has 14 amino acids. The CDR3 here is CASSQDRGKVGYTF. The CDR3 nucleotides read TGCGCCAGCAGCCAAGATCGGGGAAAAGTCGGCTACACCTTC.

The V gene is TRBV4-2, the J gene TRBJ2-2, with 7 bases aligning to TRBD1. The CDR3 contains 15 residues. Germline CDR1 LGHNA, CDR2 YNFKEQ. J was trimmed by 9 bases and V by 0 bases; bases with no gene match: 7. This chain's CDR3 is CASSQEDRSGWELFF. Written as DNA, the CDR3 is TGTGCCAGCAGCCAAGAGGACAGGTCTGGCTGGGAGCTGTTTTTT.

This clone was picked up a small number of times. This sequence joins TRBV2 and TRBJ1-6; perhaps TRBD1 as D (5 bases). The length of the CDR3 is 19 residues. Trimming removed 7 bases from V and 0 bases from J, with 22 bases in between. CDR1 and CDR2 (germline): SNHLY, FYNNEI. The CDR3 protein is CASTGPRFGGSSYNSPLHF. The CDR3 DNA is TGTGCCAGCACTGGGCCACGATTTGGGGGGAGCTCCTATAATTCACCCCTCCACTTT.

This chain joins TRBV28 and TRBJ1-4; perhaps TRBD1 as D (5 bases). The germline V gene encodes CDR1 MDHEN and CDR2 SYDVKM. Trimming stripped 5 bases from V and 2 bases from J, with 12 bases between. This CDR3 region has 15 residues. This chain's CDR3 is CASSIGGATNEKLFF. CDR3 nucleotides: TGTGCCAGCAGTATCGGAGGGGCGACTAATGAAAAACTGTTTTTT.

This chain connects TRBV7-4 to TRBJ1-6, with TRBD1 matching 9 bases. V lost 2 bases to trimming and J lost 10 bases; unmatched junction nucleotides: 12. The CDR3 runs to 17 residues. Germline V CDR1 and CDR2: SGHVT, SQSDAQ. The CDR3 nucleotides read TGTGCCAGCAGCTTATTTTATAGGGACAGGGTAGAATCACCCCTCCACTTT. It yields the protein CASSLFYRDRVESPLHF. Full variable domain (remainder filled in from reference TRBV7-4 and TRBJ1-6): GAGVSQSPRYKVAKRGRDVALRCDSISGHVTLYWYRQTLGQGSEVLTYSQSDAQRDKSGRPSGRFSAERPERSVSTLKIQRTEQGDSAVYLCASSLFYRDRVESPLHFGNGTRLTVT.

The sample holds a few counts of this clone. The chain is built from TRBV19 and TRBJ1-2; D may be TRBD1 (6 bases). The CDR3 runs 17 residues. Deletions cut 2 bases from V and 5 bases from J, with 21 bases between. The germline gives CDR1 LNHDA, CDR2 SQIVND (reference sequence). The CDR3 region is CASSIPRPSGTPYGYTF. CDR3 nucleotides: TGTGCCAGTAGTATACCCCGGCCTTCCGGGACACCATATGGCTACACCTTC.

The genes are TRBV30 and TRBJ1-2; the match to TRBD1 covers 7 bases. After removal of 1 base from V and 6 bases from J, the junction contained 2 bases not matched to a gene. The CDR3 sequence is 12 residues long. Germline V gene sequence: CDR1 GTSNPN, CDR2 SVGIG (reference sequence). The CDR3 region is CAWSGQGDGYTF. For the CDR3, the DNA is TGTGCCTGGAGTGGACAGGGTGATGGCTACACCTTC.

The chain has TRBV5-6 and TRBJ2-7, with 7 bases lining up with TRBD1. The CDR3 loop spans 14 amino acids. V was pared by 4 bases and J by 4 bases, with 8 bases of the junction left unmatched. Germline V gene sequence: CDR1 SGHDT, CDR2 YYEEEE. This CDR3 is CASSPDRPGYEQYV. CDR3 sequence (DNA): TGTGCCAGCAGCCCGGACAGGCCAGGGTACGAGCAGTACGTC.

The chain joins TRBV2 to TRBJ1-4; D is unclear. V gave up 1 base and J gave up 3 bases, with 9 bases separating them. Looked up from germline, CDR1 is SNHLY and CDR2 is FYNNEI. The CDR3 contains 15 residues. The CDR3: CASSEDGGPNEKLFF. In DNA form, the CDR3 reads TGTGCCAGCAGTGAAGACGGCGGCCCTAATGAAAAACTGTTTTTT.

The chain is built from TRBV7-9 and TRBJ2-7; 8 nucleotides agree with TRBD1. The ends lost 5 bases at V and 4 bases at J; junction bases unmatched: 7. Germline CDR1 and CDR2: SEHNR and FQNEAQ (reference sequence). The CDR3 spans 14 residues. The CDR3: CASSAETGGYEQYV. DNA for the CDR3: TGTGCCAGCAGCGCAGAAACAGGGGGGTACGAGCAGTACGTC.

The rearrangement joins TRBV23-1 to TRBJ2-5; D gene uncertain. TRBV23-1 has ORF status, its function being uncertain. Trimming stripped 9 bases from V and 0 bases from J, with 5 bases between. The CDR3 consists of 11 residues. The DNA for the CDR3 is TGCGCCAGGCGGAACCAAGAGACCCAGTACTTC. Translation gives CARRNQETQYF.

This clone has only a few counts. The rearrangement links TRBV6-1 to TRBJ1-5; 7 bases are shared with TRBD1. The length of the CDR3 is 11 residues. The germline gives CDR1 MNHNS, CDR2 SASEGT. V dropped 9 bases and J dropped 6; count of bases not matched to a gene: 2. The CDR3 loop is CASGDSQPQHF. Here the CDR3 DNA reads TGTGCCAGTGGGGACAGTCAGCCCCAGCATTTT.

This clone has only a few counts. This chain connects TRBV7-2 to TRBJ1-5; TRBD1 is a possible D gene (6 bases). V was clipped by 6 bases and J by 6 bases, with 12 bases between them. Germline values: CDR1 SGHTA, CDR2 FQGNSA. This CDR3 region has 13 residues. CDR3 protein: CASRATGAQPQHF. CDR3 bases: TGTGCCAGCAGGGCGACAGGTGCTCAGCCCCAGCATTTT.

This clone was observed a few times. This chain connects TRBV5-4 to TRBJ2-2; the match to TRBD2 covers 10 bases. Germline V gene data show CDR1 as SGHNT and CDR2 as YYREEE (reference sequence). The CDR3 length is 19 residues. V shed 1 base and J 0 bases; nucleotides not matched to a gene: 9. CDR3 sequence: CASSLSVSGGRANTGELFF. The CDR3 DNA reads TGTGCCAGCAGCTTGAGCGTTAGCGGGGGGCGGGCGAACACCGGGGAGCTGTTTTTT.

This clone was found a few times. The genes are TRBV16 and TRBJ1-1; D not certain. The germline gives CDR1 KGHSY, CDR2 FQNENV. V was cut by 3 bases and J by 8 bases, with 10 bases left in between. The CDR3 runs 12 residues. CDR3 bases: TGTGCCAGCAGCCATCAGGCCAACGAAGCTTTCTTT. Translation gives CASSHQANEAFF.

This clone appeared a few times. The J gene is TRBJ1-6, the V gene TRBV30; the D gene is possibly TRBD1 (6 bases). CDR3 length: 14 amino acids. In germline, CDR1 is GTSNPN, CDR2 SVGIG (reference sequence). Trimming took off 0 bases at V and 7 bases at J, with 10 bases between the two ends. This CDR3 reads CAWSVGQHNSPLHF. DNA for the CDR3: TGTGCCTGGAGTGTAGGACAGCACAATTCACCCCTCCACTTT.

This clone has only a few counts. The chain joins TRBV6-5 to TRBJ1-1; D perhaps matches TRBD1 (5 bases). Germline CDR1 and CDR2: MNHEY and SVGAGI. Trimming removed 8 bases from V and 4 bases from J, with 14 bases in between. This CDR3 has 13 residues. In DNA form, the CDR3 reads TGTGCCAGCGGGGGACTGGGGGGCACTGAAGCTTTCTTT. Its translation: CASGGLGGTEAFF.

The CDR3: CASSVAGFRTQYF. In nucleotides, the CDR3 is TGTGCCAGCAGCGTAGCAGGGTTCCGGACCCAGTACTTC. The rearrangement joins TRBV9 to TRBJ2-5; tentatively, D is TRBD1 (5 bases). The V gene's germline CDR1 is SGDLS and CDR2 YYNGEE. Trimming removed 0 bases from V and 7 bases from J, with 10 bases in between. The CDR3 runs to 13 residues. Drawing the rest from reference TRBV9 and TRBJ2-5, the complete variable domain is DSGVTQTPKHLITATGQRVTLRCSPRSGDLSVYWYQQSLDQGLQFLIQYYNGEERAKGNILERFSAQQFPDLHSELNLSSLELGDSALYFCASSVAGFRTQYFGPGTRLLVL.

This clone has more than one count but fewer than ten. The chain combines TRBV7-9 with TRBJ2-7, with TRBD2 identical over 12 bases. Trimming removed 4 bases from V and 2 bases from J; junction bases left unmatched: 3. From germline, CDR1 is SEHNR and CDR2 FQNEAQ (reference sequence). The CDR3 contains 15 residues. In DNA form, the CDR3 reads TGTGCCAGCAGCTCGCGACTAGCGGGGGCCTACGAGCAGTACTTC. It yields the protein CASSSRLAGAYEQYF.